This T cell receptor (beta chain) was captured by sequencing in a study of blood T cell repertoires in COVID-19. Study summary: Specimens from acute and convalescent COVID-19 originated in the United States, Italy and Spain.

There are 11 residues in the CDR3. The V end lost 6 bases, the J end lost 11 bases, and 13 bases lay between the germline ends. CDR1 MNHNS and CDR2 SASEGT come from the germline V gene. Sequencing used immunoSEQ multiplex PCR; TCRdb keeps in-frame clones, though not all of them. This sample has 150,000 to 200,000 clones, with approximately 84% found just once. This rearrangement joins TRBV6-1 to TRBJ1-1; D is possibly TRBD1 (6 bases). The sample comprised PBMCs or T cells enriched from blood (not recorded which). The clonotype originates from a man aged 50 or older who had recovered from COVID-19. The CDR3 DNA follows: TGTGCCAGCAGCCTGGACAGTATGGCTTTCTTT. It is translated as CASSLDSMAFF.